This T cell receptor (beta chain) came from a study of lymphopenia after photon versus proton radiotherapy. Study-wide findings and caveats: Relative stability marked proton patients; photon patients lost diversity and naive cells.

CDR1 and CDR2 from the germline V gene are MNHEY and SMNVEV (reference sequence). CDR3 length: 14 amino acids. Trimming cost V 5 bases and J 5 bases; bases outside gene matches: 6. Libraries were prepared by immunoSEQ multiplex PCR; TCRdb keeps only in-frame clonotypes and omits some of them. The sample holds fewer than 30,000 clones, roughly four fifths seen once. As for this clone: What it recognizes is unknown.

The rearrangement joins TRBV27 to TRBJ2-1; TRBD1 matches 7 bases. The sample here was peripheral blood, taken from a patient treated with photon-based radiotherapy. The clonotype was recovered from a woman aged 45-65 years with pancreatic cancer. Here the CDR3 DNA reads TGTGCCAGCAGTGGGCGACAGGGAAACAATGAGCAGTTCTTC. Translated, it gives CASSGRQGNNEQFF.